The rows below give T cell receptor beta chains drawn from one sample of a study of T cell changes during pregnancy in multiple sclerosis. Method: immunoSEQ multiplex PCR; TCRdb's copy keeps in-frame clones and lacks some. In the table there are tens of thousands of clones, approximately 92% of which are singletons. This sample comprised peripheral blood, obtained in the second trimester of pregnancy. The origin of the receptors is a female donor in good health, enrolled as a control in a pregnancy study. Each CDR3 is given without its conserved first and last residue. Fields, in order: J gene, V gene, clone size, CDR3 protein. The size field is filled for only some rows; it gives once, few, many or a size class.

j_gene: TRBJ2-6; v_gene: TRBV7-3; abundance: NA; CDR3aa: ASSRSGANVLT
j_gene: TRBJ1-3; v_gene: TRBV6-5; abundance: few; CDR3aa: AALGQGNTIY
j_gene: TRBJ2-7; v_gene: TRBV7-9; abundance: NA; CDR3aa: ASSRGGPYEQY
j_gene: TRBJ1-1; v_gene: TRBV11-2; abundance: NA; CDR3aa: ASSPTGGLGTEAF
j_gene: TRBJ1-3; v_gene: TRBV4-3; abundance: NA; CDR3aa: ASSTRQGNTIY
j_gene: TRBJ2-7; v_gene: TRBV5-1; abundance: NA; CDR3aa: ASSLVRGGMGEQY
j_gene: TRBJ2-5; v_gene: TRBV7-2; abundance: NA; CDR3aa: ASSLARGSGETQY
j_gene: TRBJ1-2; v_gene: TRBV10-3; abundance: NA; CDR3aa: AISEPTNYGYT
j_gene: TRBJ1-5; v_gene: TRBV4-1; abundance: NA; CDR3aa: ASSQAPGDISNQPQH
j_gene: TRBJ2-7; v_gene: TRBV11-3; abundance: NA; CDR3aa: ASSLTGEGWGEQY
j_gene: TRBJ1-6; v_gene: TRBV9; abundance: once; CDR3aa: ASSPGQGLTSDSPLH
j_gene: TRBJ1-2; v_gene: TRBV6-6; abundance: NA; CDR3aa: ASSHPDRNYGYT
j_gene: TRBJ2-2; v_gene: TRBV30; abundance: NA; CDR3aa: ASYRANTGELF
j_gene: TRBJ2-5; v_gene: TRBV25-1; abundance: NA; CDR3aa: ASSTTEYQETQY
j_gene: TRBJ2-5; v_gene: TRBV20-1; abundance: NA; CDR3aa: SARGGPSRY
j_gene: TRBJ2-7; v_gene: TRBV11-2; abundance: NA; CDR3aa: ASSFGTGSYEQY
j_gene: TRBJ2-3; v_gene: TRBV18; abundance: NA; CDR3aa: ASSPRGGGTENTQY
j_gene: TRBJ1-2; v_gene: TRBV7-2; abundance: NA; CDR3aa: ASSLDEARYGYT
j_gene: NA; v_gene: TRBV29-1; abundance: NA; CDR3aa: SPSARTPELTYEQY
j_gene: TRBJ1-2; v_gene: TRBV20-1; abundance: once; CDR3aa: SASANYGYT
j_gene: TRBJ1-5; v_gene: TRBV27; abundance: NA; CDR3aa: ASSEGQGRTPQH
j_gene: TRBJ2-7; v_gene: TRBV4-1; abundance: NA; CDR3aa: ASSQGQGAYEQY
j_gene: TRBJ2-7; v_gene: TRBV2; abundance: NA; CDR3aa: ASSSFRDLEQY
j_gene: TRBJ2-4; v_gene: TRBV19; abundance: few; CDR3aa: ASRGQVIQY
j_gene: TRBJ2-7; v_gene: TRBV7-9; abundance: NA; CDR3aa: ASSLEGQGSYEQY
j_gene: TRBJ2-1; v_gene: TRBV7-9; abundance: NA; CDR3aa: ASSLRGGSYNEQF
j_gene: TRBJ2-7; v_gene: TRBV5-6; abundance: once; CDR3aa: ASSYLGGSDEQY
j_gene: TRBJ1-1; v_gene: TRBV7-2; abundance: once; CDR3aa: ASSFGGNTEAF
j_gene: TRBJ1-5; v_gene: TRBV19; abundance: NA; CDR3aa: ATLETLRGTGQPQH
j_gene: TRBJ1-1; v_gene: TRBV7-8; abundance: NA; CDR3aa: ASSLPRGGPMNTEAF
j_gene: TRBJ1-4; v_gene: TRBV6-6; abundance: NA; CDR3aa: ASSLPDRVF
j_gene: TRBJ2-4; v_gene: TRBV30; abundance: NA; CDR3aa: AWAIISRNIQY
j_gene: TRBJ1-5; v_gene: TRBV10-3; abundance: once; CDR3aa: AISEGQGAPYSNQPQH
j_gene: TRBJ2-7; v_gene: TRBV4-2; abundance: NA; CDR3aa: ASSQEVTGTYEQY
j_gene: TRBJ2-2; v_gene: TRBV19; abundance: NA; CDR3aa: ASIRRDRDTGELF
j_gene: TRBJ2-3; v_gene: TRBV7-2; abundance: NA; CDR3aa: ASSSRSGRDTQY
j_gene: TRBJ1-2; v_gene: TRBV9; abundance: NA; CDR3aa: ASSVDTGNYGYT
j_gene: TRBJ1-1; v_gene: TRBV6-6; abundance: NA; CDR3aa: ASNPGGSYTEAF
j_gene: TRBJ2-7; v_gene: TRBV10-3; abundance: NA; CDR3aa: AIKRLAGQDEQY
j_gene: TRBJ2-7; v_gene: TRBV2; abundance: NA; CDR3aa: ASTTAYEQY
j_gene: TRBJ2-3; v_gene: TRBV5-6; abundance: NA; CDR3aa: ASSRGLAGVGETDTQY
j_gene: TRBJ2-5; v_gene: TRBV5-6; abundance: NA; CDR3aa: ASVEGGLPETQY